Sequencing of this T cell receptor (beta chain) was carried out in a study of PD-L1 blockade in urothelial cancer. Overall study context: Specimens of blood held a median count of approximately 150,000 T cells.

Time point denoted: pretreatment peripheral blood. V was pared by 4 bases and J by 2 bases, with 3 bases of the junction left unmatched. From germline, CDR1 is SGHDN and CDR2 FVKESK. This CDR3 has 16 residues. TCRdb's table, derived via immunoSEQ multiplex PCR, lists solely in-frame clones and lacks some. The sample records approximately 52,000 clones, 65% to 90% being singletons. The chain employs TRBV14 and TRBJ2-3, with TRBD2 identical over 13 bases. The sample here was PBMCs, taken around atezolizumab (anti-PD-L1) treatment. This receptor was taken from a man between 65 and 85 years old with urothelial cancer. CDR3 in amino acids: CASSLTSGRTTDTQYF. As DNA, the CDR3 is TGTGCCAGCAGCCTGACTAGCGGGAGGACCACAGATACGCAGTATTTT.